This record concerns one TCR beta chain sequence. Its antigen is as yet unknown. The CD4+ fraction was divided into a CD45RA+ naive subset and a CD45RA-negative memory subset. This sample was included in a study of shared clonotypes between healthy human individuals. The study's findings and limits: The study found lower generation probabilities in non-shared clonotypes than in those shared by all four donors.

Unmatched junction bases numbered 11, after V lost 5 bases and J lost 0 bases. The CDR3 extends over 18 amino acids. From germline, CDR1 is SEHNR and CDR2 FQNEAQ (reference sequence). Sequencing was performed with immunoSEQ multiplex PCR; in TCRdb, only in-frame clones are kept and a portion is missing. The table lists a few million clones, around 90% of them singletons. This receptor was obtained from a young man in good health. The sequencing input was naive CD4+ T cells sorted from blood. As to subset: CD45RA+ positively selected. V usage is TRBV7-9 and J usage is TRBJ2-2; 8 positions agree with TRBD2. The CDR3 coding sequence is TGTGCCAGCAGCCCACAGTATGGACTAGCTACGAACACCGGGGAGCTGTTTTTT. It translates to CASSPQYGLATNTGELFF.